This T cell receptor beta chain was sequenced for a study of blood T cell repertoires in COVID-19. At the level of the study: Sites in the United States, Italy and Spain provided acute and convalescent COVID-19 samples. In each case, the material was cDNA or gDNA derived from T cells, B-cell-depleted T cells, or PBMCs.

Per germline, CDR1 MRHNA and CDR2 SNTAGT. Trimming pared 7 bases from V and 1 base from J, leaving 14 bases between. There are 14 residues in the CDR3. In the original analysis: Nucleated cell counts were estimated from reference gene primer amplification. Generated by immunoSEQ multiplex PCR, the TCRdb table keeps only in-frame clones and is missing some. The V and J calls and clone size are taken from that table; D and trimming were inferred from the DNA. The table includes around 46,000 clones, 87% detected once. Source material: peripheral blood. The gene calls are TRBV6-4 and TRBJ2-7, with D possibly TRBD2 on 7 matching bases. The receptor's source is a human donor in a cohort sampled during active COVID-19. Written as DNA, the CDR3 is TGTGCCAGCACACGGGGGGCAGCGTCCTACGAGCAGTACTTC. It encodes CASTRGAASYEQYF.